The 30 T cell receptor beta chains given below trace back to one sample, sequenced in a study of CD8+ T cells in alopecia areata. Extracted RNA was reverse transcribed, and the resulting cDNA served as sequencing template. TCRdb's table, derived via immunoSEQ multiplex PCR, lists solely in-frame clones and lacks some. The top ten hold roughly 22% of the sample, which has just under 65,000 clones, around 45% seen once. Stated treatment: oral pan-JAK inhibitor, 5-10 mg twice daily. The sequencing used CD8+ T cells sorted from blood, collected between weeks 36 and 40, from a patient treated with tofacitinib. The receptors derive from a human donor with alopecia areata.

This clone came up a few times. The V call is TRBV4-1, the J call TRBJ2-3, with D unresolved. The germline V gene has CDR1 MGHRA and CDR2 YSYEKL. This CDR3 has 15 residues. V lost 1 base and J 4 bases, leaving 12 bases between the germline ends. CDR3 protein: CASSQGTSRADTQYF. The CDR3 DNA is TGCGCCAGCAGCCAAGGAACATCGCGAGCAGATACGCAGTATTTT.

This chain uses TRBV2 with TRBJ2-2; TRBD1 is a possible D gene (6 bases). CDR3 length equals 15 residues. Germline V lookup: CDR1 SNHLY, CDR2 FYNNEI. V dropped 5 bases and J dropped 5 bases, with 15 bases sitting between them. The CDR3 region has the DNA TGTGCCAGCAGTCAAAGGACAGTTTTGACCGGGGAGCTGTTTTTT. It is translated as CASSQRTVLTGELFF.

V and J are TRBV9 and TRBJ2-3, with 10 positions matching TRBD1. The J call may be mistaken, given a closer DNA end match to TRBJ1-5. Germline V gene data show CDR1 as SGDLS and CDR2 as YYNGEE. The CDR3 totals 16 residues. The CDR3 DNA sequence: TGTGCCAGCAGCCCACAAGGAGGGACAGGGGTGGATACGCAGCATTTT. As protein: CASSPQGGTGVDTQHF.

Only a few counts were recorded for this clone. The CDR3 spells CASSVGYGNHEQYF. The CDR3 DNA reads as TGTGCCAGCAGCGTAGGTTACGGGAACCACGAGCAGTACTTC. The chain links TRBV9 to TRBJ2-7; weak D call: TRBD2 (5 bases). This CDR3 has 14 amino acids. V was cut by 0 bases and J by 5 bases, with 12 bases left in between. CDR1 is SGDLS and CDR2 is YYNGEE in the germline V gene. Together with reference TRBV9 and TRBJ2-7, the CDR3 gives the full variable domain: DSGVTQTPKHLITATGQRVTLRCSPRSGDLSVYWYQQSLDQGLQFLIQYYNGEERAKGNILERFSAQQFPDLHSELNLSSLELGDSALYFCASSVGYGNHEQYFGPGTRLTVT.

The genes are TRBV21-1 and TRBJ2-5; no check of the table's D call, TRBD2, against the DNA was made. TRBV21-1 is listed as a pseudogene. The CDR3 has 18 residues. The CDR3 DNA reads TGTGCCAGCAGCAAAACCGGCCGACCGGGACTAGCGGAAGAGACCCAGTACTTC. Its protein product is CASSKTGRPGLAEETQYF.

This chain uses TRBV25-1 with TRBJ2-5, with a possible D match to TRBD1 (5 bases). Deletions cut 6 bases from V and 2 bases from J, with 10 bases between. The CDR3 loop spans 13 amino acids. Germline V CDR1 and CDR2: MGHDK, SYGVNS. The CDR3 DNA reads TGTGCCAGCAGAGGGGCCGGGCAAGAGACCCAGTACTTC. Its translation is CASRGAGQETQYF.

V and J are TRBV28 and TRBJ2-5; tentative D call: TRBD1 (5 bases). Per germline, CDR1 MDHEN and CDR2 SYDVKM. V lost 2 bases and J lost 5, with 12 bases in between. The length of the CDR3 is 14 residues. For the CDR3, the DNA is TGTGCCAGCAGTTTAATGCAGGGCCAGGAGACCCAGTACTTC. Encoded protein: CASSLMQGQETQYF. The full variable domain, in which reference TRBV28 and TRBJ2-5 provide the parts outside the CDR3, is DVKVTQSSRYLVKRTGEKVFLECVQDMDHENMFWYRQDPGLGLRLIYFSYDVKMKEKGDIPEGYSVSREKKERFSLILESASTNQTSMYLCASSLMQGQETQYFGPGTRLLVL.

This clone came up once. V is TRBV19 and J is TRBJ1-2; D gene uncertain. The CDR3 has 12 residues. The V end was cut by 6 bases, the J end by 8 bases, with 13 bases between. Germline V lookup: CDR1 LNHDA, CDR2 SQIVND (reference sequence). The DNA for the CDR3 is TGTGCCAGTAGCTTCGGAGAGAGGGGCTACACCTTC. Its protein product is CASSFGERGYTF. The full variable domain, in which reference TRBV19 and TRBJ1-2 provide the parts outside the CDR3, is DGGITQSPKYLFRKEGQNVTLSCEQNLNHDAMYWYRQDPGQGLRLIYYSQIVNDFQKGDIAEGYSVSREKKESFPLTVTSAQKNPTAFYLCASSFGERGYTFGSGTRLTVV.

The chain recombines TRBV29-1 with TRBJ2-1; maybe TRBD2 (6 bases). The V gene lost 0 bases and the J gene lost 7 bases, with 13 bases spanning the gap. CDR1 and CDR2 from the germline V gene are SQVTM and ANQGSEA. This CDR3 spans 14 amino acids. The CDR3 DNA reads TGCAGCGTTGAAGAGGGGACTTTTCGAAATGAGCAGTTCTTC. It codes for CSVEEGTFRNEQFF.

The V and J genes are TRBV11-2 and TRBJ2-3; TRBD2 matches at 14 bases. This CDR3 has 17 residues. Per the germline V gene, CDR1 is SGHAT and CDR2 is FQNNGV. With V trimmed by 4 bases and J by 6 bases, 9 bases remained unmatched. The CDR3 spells CASSWGTSGGPGDTQYF. CDR3 sequence (DNA): TGTGCCAGCAGCTGGGGGACTAGCGGGGGCCCGGGGGATACGCAGTATTTT.

V and J are TRBV11-2 and TRBJ2-1, with TRBD1 as a possible D gene (6 bases). The germline V gene has CDR1 SGHAT and CDR2 FQNNGV. This CDR3 is built from 12 residues. The germline V and J ends were trimmed by 1 base and 8 bases, with 6 bases remaining between them. DNA for the CDR3: TGTGCCAGCAGCTTAGGGGGGCATGAGCAGTTCTTC. Encoded protein: CASSLGGHEQFF.

The chain links TRBV29-1 to TRBJ2-7; 7 bases are a match to TRBD1. The CDR3 is 15 amino acids. Trimming took 4 bases from V and 2 from J; bases not matched to a gene: 11. From germline, CDR1 is SQVTM and CDR2 ANQGSEA. The chain's CDR3 is CSVVGRGTDTYEQYF. The CDR3 DNA reads TGCAGCGTTGTAGGCAGGGGGACAGACACCTACGAGCAGTACTTC.

This clone was seen more than once but under ten times. This chain uses TRBV25-1 with TRBJ2-2, with D unclear. Germline assignment: CDR1 MGHDK and CDR2 SYGVNS. V lost 8 bases to trimming and J lost 6 bases, with 7 bases between them. The CDR3 runs 11 residues. The CDR3 reads CASFFSGELFF. The CDR3 DNA reads TGTGCCAGCTTCTTCTCCGGGGAGCTGTTTTTT.

A few counts support this clone. The J gene is TRBJ2-7, the V gene TRBV29-1; 8 bases fit TRBD1. From germline, CDR1 is SQVTM and CDR2 ANQGSEA. The CDR3 runs 14 residues. The ends lost 1 base at V and 3 bases at J; junction bases unmatched: 5. The CDR3 loop reads CSVEGRGQDYEQYF. CDR3 sequence (DNA): TGCAGCGTTGAAGGGAGGGGACAGGACTACGAGCAGTACTTC.

This clone occurred a few times. In DNA, the CDR3 is TGTGCCAGCTTAGAGACCCAACCCAATGAGCAGTTCTTC. Translating gives CASLETQPNEQFF. This chain uses TRBV7-9 with TRBJ2-1; D uncertain. CDR3 size: 13 residues. Germline CDR1 is SEHNR and CDR2 is FQNEAQ (reference sequence). V gave up 8 bases and J gave up 6 bases, with 14 bases separating them.

The J gene is TRBJ2-7, the V gene TRBV29-1; 10 bases agree with TRBD2. CDR3 length equals 15 residues. The ends lost 0 bases at V and 4 bases at J; junction bases unmatched: 6. Germline V gene data show CDR1 as SQVTM and CDR2 as ANQGSEA. The CDR3 region has the DNA TGCAGCGTTGAAGATCCTAGCGGGAGAGAATACGAGCAGTACTTC. Protein product: CSVEDPSGREYEQYF.

The V call is TRBV6-5, the J call TRBJ2-2; TRBD1 matches at 7 bases. Germline-derived CDR1 and CDR2 are MNHEY and SVGAGI. V dropped 11 bases and J dropped 1; count of bases not matched to a gene: 4. The CDR3 extends over 13 amino acids. DNA of the CDR3: TGTGCCGCGAGGACAGGGAACACCGGGGAGCTGTTTTTT. Protein product: CAARTGNTGELFF.

This chain links TRBV9 with TRBJ2-7; D perhaps matches TRBD2 (5 bases). V lost 4 bases and J 6 bases, leaving 17 bases between the germline ends. Looked up from germline, CDR1 is SGDLS and CDR2 is YYNGEE. The CDR3 consists of 14 residues. The CDR3 region has the DNA TGTGCCAGCAGCCAAGGACTCCTCGTGGCCGAGCAGTACTTC. It encodes CASSQGLLVAEQYF.

CDR3: CASSLEGNTIYF. DNA for the CDR3: TGTGCCAGCAGCTTGGAAGGAAACACCATATATTTT. The chain recombines TRBV7-6 with TRBJ1-3; no definite D call. Germline values: CDR1 SGHVS, CDR2 FNYEAQ. The ends were cut back, 3 bases at V and 4 bases at J, with 4 bases in the middle. The CDR3 runs to 12 residues. The entire variable domain, with the rest obtained from reference TRBV7-6 and TRBJ1-3, is as follows: GAGVSQSPRYKVTKRGQDVALRCDPISGHVSLYWYRQALGQGPEFLTYFNYEAQQDKSGLPNDRFSAERPEGSISTLTIQRTEQRDSAMYRCASSLEGNTIYFGEGSWLTVV.

The chain recombines TRBV5-1 with TRBJ2-6; 7 bases map to TRBD1. Germline values: CDR1 SGHRS, CDR2 YFSETQ. After removal of 3 bases from V and 3 bases from J, the junction contained 9 bases not matched to a gene. The CDR3 covers 17 residues. The CDR3 spells CASSSPGRGHGANVLTF. Written as DNA, the CDR3 is TGCGCCAGCAGCTCGCCGGGTAGGGGGCATGGGGCCAACGTCCTGACTTTC.

This clone turned up a few times. J is TRBJ2-5 and V is TRBV30, with a weak D call TRBD2 (5 bases). Germline V gene data show CDR1 as GTSNPN and CDR2 as SVGIG (reference sequence). This CDR3 region has 14 residues. V lost 7 bases and J lost 6, with 21 bases in between. The CDR3: CAYQAAFRGKTQYF. The CDR3 nucleotides read TGTGCCTATCAAGCGGCCTTCAGAGGAAAGACCCAGTACTTC.

This chain joins TRBV29-1 and TRBJ1-5; tentatively, D is TRBD1 (5 bases). Germline V gene sequence: CDR1 SQVTM, CDR2 ANQGSEA. This CDR3 region has 13 residues. V lost 5 bases and J lost 4, with 12 bases in between. CDR3 DNA sequence: TGCAGCGTTCTGGGCAGGGCGAATCAGCCCCAGCATTTT. Translation: CSVLGRANQPQHF. The full variable domain, with the rest looked up from reference TRBV29-1 and TRBJ1-5, is SAVISQKPSRDICQRGTSLTIQCQVDSQVTMMFWYRQQPGQSLTLIATANQGSEATYESGFVIDKFPISRPNLTFSTLTVSNMSPEDSSIYLCSVLGRANQPQHFGDGTRLSIL.

The chain combines TRBV4-3 with TRBJ1-1; no definite D call. The CDR3 spans 12 residues. In germline, CDR1 is LGHNA, CDR2 YSLEER. Trimming stripped 5 bases from V and 9 bases from J, with 13 bases between. The CDR3 here is CASSSRVGQAFF. CDR3 nucleotides: TGCGCCAGCAGCTCTCGGGTCGGGCAAGCTTTCTTT.

This chain links TRBV27 with TRBJ1-2; no clear D gene. The germline CDR1 and CDR2 sequences are MNHEY and SMNVEV (reference sequence). Trimming took 5 bases from V and 8 from J, leaving 12 bases between them. This CDR3 spans 12 amino acids. The CDR3 protein is CASSDWIGGYTF. CDR3 nucleotide sequence: TGTGCCAGCAGTGATTGGATCGGGGGCTACACCTTC.

The gene calls are TRBV6-5 and TRBJ1-1; the D is unclear. The CDR3 runs 11 residues. Trimming pared 0 bases from V and 4 bases from J, leaving 0 bases between. The germline CDR1 and CDR2 sequences are MNHEY and SVGAGI. The DNA of the CDR3 is TGTGCCAGCAGTTACTCCACTGAAGCTTTCTTT. It translates to CASSYSTEAFF.

The rearrangement joins TRBV7-9 to TRBJ2-7; 10 bases are a match to TRBD1. The CDR3 runs to 14 residues. CDR1 and CDR2 from the germline V gene are SEHNR and FQNEAQ (reference sequence). V was pared by 5 bases and J by 6 bases, with 7 bases of the junction left unmatched. The CDR3: CASSAPGQGIEQYF. CDR3 DNA: TGTGCCAGCAGCGCCCCGGGACAGGGGATCGAGCAGTACTTC.

In nucleotides, the CDR3 is TGTGCCAGCAGCTTAATCCCCGAAACAGGAATGAGCTCCTACAATGAGCAGTTCTTC. This encodes CASSLIPETGMSSYNEQFF. The V and J genes are TRBV7-9 and TRBJ2-1, with D perhaps matching TRBD1 (5 bases). The V gene lost 2 bases and the J gene lost 0 bases, with 20 bases spanning the gap. This CDR3 has 19 amino acids. Germline V gives CDR1 SEHNR, CDR2 FQNEAQ (reference sequence).

CDR3 sequence: CASSELAESSYEQYF. CDR3 bases: TGTGCCAGCAGTGAACTAGCGGAAAGCTCCTACGAGCAGTACTTC. This chain uses TRBV6-1 with TRBJ2-7, with TRBD2 matching 7 bases. The CDR3 is 15 residues long. V lost 2 bases and J lost 0; bases outside the gene matches: 4. Germline V gives CDR1 MNHNS, CDR2 SASEGT.

V usage is TRBV4-1 and J usage is TRBJ2-3; 8 bases line up with TRBD2. This CDR3 is built from 16 residues. Germline CDR1 reads MGHRA; CDR2 reads YSYEKL. With 2 bases clipped from V and 2 bases from J, the junction kept 6 bases outside the gene matches. This chain's CDR3 is CASSQYPTSATDTQYF. CDR3 DNA: TGCGCCAGCAGCCAATATCCGACTAGCGCCACAGATACGCAGTATTTT.

This clone has a handful of counts. The J gene is TRBJ2-7, the V gene TRBV5-1, with 8 bases aligning to TRBD2. Germline V gene data show CDR1 as SGHRS and CDR2 as YFSETQ. The CDR3 loop spans 14 amino acids. Losses at the gene ends were 3 bases for V and 2 bases for J; bases not matched to a gene: 4. CDR3 residues: CASSSGRGPYEQYF. CDR3 DNA: TGCGCCAGCAGCTCCGGGAGGGGCCCCTACGAGCAGTACTTC. Based on the CDR3 plus reference TRBV5-1 and TRBJ2-7, the full variable domain is KAGVTQTPRYLIKTRGQQVTLSCSPISGHRSVSWYQQTPGQGLQFLFEYFSETQRNKGNFPGRFSGRQFSNSRSEMNVSTLELGDSALYLCASSSGRGPYEQYFGPGTRLTVT.